The 30 T cell receptor beta chains reported below all come from one sample, sequenced in a study of vaccination effects on CD4 cells after COVID-19. TCRdb's table, derived via immunoSEQ multiplex PCR, lists solely in-frame clones and lacks some. The sample yields some 24,000 clones, roughly 70% seen once. These receptors have no identified antigens. Using viral peptide pools, the ViraFEST assay grew out antigen-specific CD4+ T cells prior to sequencing. The culture ran for roughly 10 days before CD4+ T cells were isolated. Nobody among the vaccine recipients had prior SARS-CoV-2 infection (nucleocapsid antibodies were negative). Sequencing was performed on CD4+ T cells from PBMCs cultured with HCoV-NL63 spike peptides, taken before COVID-19 vaccination. These receptors came from a human donor who received a COVID-19 vaccine.

This chain links TRBV5-1 with TRBJ2-7, with D perhaps matching TRBD1 (6 bases). V lost 0 bases and J 0 bases, leaving 10 bases between the germline ends. CDR1 is SGHRS and CDR2 is YFSETQ in the germline V gene. CDR3 length: 15 amino acids. The CDR3 here is CASSLEQGSSYEQYF. In nucleotides, the CDR3 is TGCGCCAGCAGCTTGGAACAGGGAAGCTCCTACGAGCAGTACTTC.

The chain employs TRBV5-4 and TRBJ2-5; 9 nucleotides align to TRBD2. The CDR3 extends over 15 amino acids. V shed 4 bases, J shed 1 base, and the junction held 5 bases outside the gene matches. Germline CDR1 SGHNT, CDR2 YYREEE (reference sequence). The CDR3 sequence is CASSLLLAGQETQYF. Written as DNA, the CDR3 is TGTGCCAGCAGCCTACTACTAGCGGGCCAAGAGACCCAGTACTTC.

The chain carries TRBV11-2 and TRBJ2-1; 7 positions match TRBD1. The V and J ends lost 5 bases and 4 bases, in that order; junction bases with no gene match: 11. The CDR3 runs 16 residues. Germline-derived CDR1 and CDR2 are SGHAT and FQNNGV. The chain's CDR3 is CASSPLGSGGYNEQFF. The CDR3 DNA follows: TGTGCCAGCAGCCCTTTGGGGTCAGGGGGTTACAATGAGCAGTTCTTC. Looking up the rest from reference TRBV11-2 and TRBJ2-1 gives the full variable domain: EAGVAQSPRYKIIEKRQSVAFWCNPISGHATLYWYQQILGQGPKLLIQFQNNGVVDDSQLPKDRFSAERLKGVDSTLKIQPAKLEDSAVYLCASSPLGSGGYNEQFFGPGTRLTVL.

The chain links TRBV5-8 to TRBJ2-7; the match to TRBD2 covers 13 bases. Germline CDR1 reads SGHTS; CDR2 reads YDEGEE. V shed 5 bases, J shed 3 bases, and the junction held 5 bases outside the gene matches. The CDR3 extends over 15 amino acids. The CDR3 sequence: CASSPWTSGSYEQYF. The CDR3 nucleotides are TGTGCCAGCAGTCCCTGGACTAGCGGGAGCTACGAGCAGTACTTC.

V is TRBV10-1 and J is TRBJ1-1, with TRBD1 as a possible D gene (5 bases). CDR3 length equals 17 residues. Germline assignment: CDR1 WNHNN and CDR2 SYGVQD (reference sequence). V dropped 6 bases and J dropped 0 bases, with 20 bases sitting between them. The CDR3 DNA reads as TGCGCCAGCAGCAGGAAAGCAACAGGAATCTTGAACACTGAAGCTTTCTTT. Its protein is CASSRKATGILNTEAFF.

The rearrangement uses TRBV6-5 and TRBJ2-3; TRBD1 matches at 11 bases. CDR3 size: 14 residues. Per the germline V gene, CDR1 is MNHEY and CDR2 is SVGAGI. With 6 bases clipped from V and 5 bases from J, the junction kept 4 bases outside the gene matches. CDR3 protein: CASRDRGLIDTQYF. DNA of the CDR3: TGTGCCAGCAGGGACAGGGGGCTTATAGATACGCAGTATTTT.

This clone showed up just once. The rearrangement uses TRBV6-5 and TRBJ1-2; 10 nucleotides align to TRBD1. Looked up from germline, CDR1 is MNHEY and CDR2 is SVGAGI. This CDR3 region has 14 residues. The V segment lost 6 bases and the J segment 4 bases; nucleotides outside the gene matches: 5. The CDR3 nucleotides read TGTGCCAGCAGAGTGGGACAGGGGATCTATGGCTACACCTTC. It is translated as CASRVGQGIYGYTF.

This clone has just one count. The chain is built from TRBV10-2 and TRBJ1-1; a possible D gene is TRBD1 (5 bases). The V gene's germline CDR1 is WSHSY and CDR2 SAAADI. V was pared by 4 bases and J by 5 bases, with 11 bases between. This CDR3 contains 13 residues. CDR3 sequence: CASSGGNLTEAFF. The CDR3 region has the DNA TGCGCCAGCAGTGGGGGGAATTTGACTGAAGCTTTCTTT.

V gene TRBV3-1 (or the pseudogene TRBV3-2) combines with J gene TRBJ1-4; unclear D gene. CDR1 is LGHDT, CDR2 YNNKEL, per germline (reference sequence). The CDR3 is 14 amino acids. V dropped 1 base and J dropped 7 bases, with 10 bases sitting between them. Written as DNA, the CDR3 is TGTGCCAGCAGCCAAGTTGGGATCGCTGAAAAACTGTTTTTT. Protein sequence: CASSQVGIAEKLFF.

This rearrangement joins TRBV15 to TRBJ2-5, with D unresolved. Per germline, CDR1 LNHNV and CDR2 YYDKDF (reference sequence). Trimming shortened V by 0 bases and J by 3 bases, and 2 bases separated the two germline ends. The CDR3 totals 12 residues. The CDR3 region has the DNA TGTGCCACCAGCAGAGATGAAGAGACCCAGTACTTC. Translating gives CATSRDEETQYF.

This clone occurred once. The J gene is TRBJ1-2, the V gene TRBV5-5; 8 nucleotides match TRBD1. Germline assignment: CDR1 SGHKS and CDR2 YYEKEE (reference sequence). This CDR3 comprises 16 residues. V gave up 1 base and J gave up 8 bases; unmatched junction bases: 13. Here the CDR3 DNA reads TGTGCCAGCAGCTTGCTTGCTGGGACAGGAAATCAGGGCTACACCTTC. The encoded protein is CASSLLAGTGNQGYTF.

For the CDR3, the DNA is TGCGCCAGCAGTCAAGCCAACGAGCTTGGGTCAACCACTGAAGCTTTCTTT. As protein: CASSQANELGSTTEAFF. The V and J genes are TRBV23-1 and TRBJ1-1, with D uncertain. TRBV23-1 has ORF status, its function being uncertain. The CDR3 contains 17 residues. V lost 2 bases and J 4 bases, leaving 20 bases between the germline ends.

The chain links TRBV3-1 (or the pseudogene TRBV3-2) to TRBJ1-1; TRBD1 matches 7 bases. The junction had 3 bases not matched to a gene; V was cut back by 4 bases and J by 4 bases. CDR1 is LGHDT and CDR2 is YNNKEL in the germline V gene (reference sequence). The CDR3 consists of 13 residues. CDR3 nucleotides: TGTGCCAGCAGCCCCGGGGACAGCACTGAAGCTTTCTTT. Protein: CASSPGDSTEAFF.

V is TRBV2 and J is TRBJ2-2, with D possibly called TRBD1 or TRBD2 (6 bases each). The CDR3 contains 15 residues. Germline CDR1 SNHLY, CDR2 FYNNEI. The V end lost 3 bases, the J end lost 5 bases, and 13 bases lay between the germline ends. This CDR3 is CASSDGGAGTGELFF. CDR3 nucleotide sequence: TGTGCCAGCAGTGATGGGGGCGCGGGGACCGGGGAGCTGTTTTTT.

The chain joins TRBV19 to TRBJ1-1, with 10 bases identical to TRBD1. The germline CDR1 and CDR2 sequences are LNHDA and SQIVND (reference sequence). The CDR3 contains 15 residues. V was pared by 6 bases and J by 5 bases, with 9 bases of the junction left unmatched. In DNA, the CDR3 is TGTGCCAGTAGAATCGACAGGGGGCGAACAACTGAAGCTTTCTTT. Translating gives CASRIDRGRTTEAFF.

V and J are TRBV5-1 and TRBJ2-7; TRBD2 matches 9 bases. CDR3 length: 19 amino acids. The V segment lost 4 bases and the J segment 2 bases; nucleotides outside the gene matches: 19. Germline V gives CDR1 SGHRS, CDR2 YFSETQ. Written as DNA, the CDR3 is TGCGCCAGCAGCCCCGGGGGGTGGAGCGGGAGGAAGGTGACCTACGAGCAGTACTTC. It encodes CASSPGGWSGRKVTYEQYF.

The rearrangement uses TRBV5-1 and TRBJ1-5; 7 nucleotides agree with TRBD1. The germline gives CDR1 SGHRS, CDR2 YFSETQ. Trimming took 4 bases from V and 1 from J; bases not matched to a gene: 5. The length of the CDR3 is 15 residues. CDR3 protein: CASSPRTGSNQPQHF. Here the CDR3 DNA reads TGCGCCAGCAGCCCCCGGACAGGCAGCAATCAGCCCCAGCATTTT.

The genes are TRBV6-1 and TRBJ1-2; a weak D match, TRBD1 (5 bases). This CDR3 spans 15 amino acids. Trimming cost V 2 bases and J 4 bases, with 14 bases left between them. CDR1 and CDR2 from the germline V gene are MNHNS and SASEGT. The CDR3 DNA follows: TGTGCCAGCAGTGAAAGGGGCACAGCAATCTATGGCTACACCTTC. It translates to CASSERGTAIYGYTF.

This chain joins TRBV2 and TRBJ1-3; D is perhaps TRBD1 (5 bases). This CDR3 is 15 amino acids long. With 2 bases removed from V and 2 bases from J, the gap between germline ends came to 10 bases. Looked up from germline, CDR1 is SNHLY and CDR2 is FYNNEI. CDR3 in DNA: TGTGCCAGCAGTGAAAGGGGTAACGCTGGAAACACCATATATTTT. This sequence encodes CASSERGNAGNTIYF.

This sequence joins TRBV20-1 and TRBJ2-1; 7 nucleotides line up with TRBD2. The trim removed 3 bases at V and 5 bases at J, leaving 10 bases unmatched. This CDR3 has 15 residues. Per germline, CDR1 DFQATT and CDR2 SNEGSKA (reference sequence). CDR3: CSASIGGGNDNEQFF. Here the CDR3 DNA reads TGCAGTGCTAGTATTGGGGGAGGGAACGACAATGAGCAGTTCTTC.

V usage is TRBV7-8 and J usage is TRBJ2-1, with 11 bases identical to TRBD2. With 1 base clipped from V and 0 bases from J, the junction kept 11 bases outside the gene matches. The CDR3 contains 20 residues. Germline loops: CDR1 SGHVS, CDR2 FQNEAQ. The CDR3 DNA is TGTGCCAGCAGCTTAGATAGGACTAGCGGGCCCCAAAACTCCTACAATGAGCAGTTCTTC. Its translation: CASSLDRTSGPQNSYNEQFF.

The chain links TRBV7-7 to TRBJ2-5; 8 bases fit TRBD2. The CDR3 is 15 residues long. CDR1 is SSHAT, CDR2 FNYEAQ, per germline (reference sequence). The V segment lost 5 bases and the J segment 3 bases; nucleotides outside the gene matches: 8. The CDR3 DNA sequence: TGTGCCAGCAGCACTGGGCGGGGGGCAAAAGAGACCCAGTACTTC. It translates to CASSTGRGAKETQYF.

The rearrangement uses TRBV9 and TRBJ2-3; D is uncertain. The CDR3 loop spans 10 amino acids. The ends were cut back, 6 bases at V and 2 bases at J, with 1 base in the middle. The germline CDR1 and CDR2 sequences are SGDLS and YYNGEE. CDR3 DNA sequence: TGTGCCAGCAACACAGATACGCAGTATTTT. Translation gives CASNTDTQYF. The whole variable domain, remainder taken from reference TRBV9 and TRBJ2-3, is DSGVTQTPKHLITATGQRVTLRCSPRSGDLSVYWYQQSLDQGLQFLIQYYNGEERAKGNILERFSAQQFPDLHSELNLSSLELGDSALYFCASNTDTQYFGPGTRLTVL.

In DNA, the CDR3 is TGCAGCGTTACAGCCGGGACAGGGGCCCCGACCCAGTACTTC. The encoded protein is CSVTAGTGAPTQYF. V is TRBV29-1 and J is TRBJ2-5; 10 bases fit TRBD1. There are 14 residues in the CDR3. J was trimmed by 7 bases and V by 5 bases; bases with no gene match: 10. The germline V gene encodes CDR1 SQVTM and CDR2 ANQGSEA.

The chain is built from TRBV25-1 and TRBJ2-1; tentative D call: TRBD2 (6 bases). The CDR3 contains 15 residues. Per the germline V gene, CDR1 is MGHDK and CDR2 is SYGVNS. Trimming removed 5 bases at V and 2 bases at J, with 13 bases between. This CDR3 reads CASSKTSWTYNEQFF. The DNA for the CDR3 is TGTGCCAGCAGTAAGACTAGTTGGACCTACAATGAGCAGTTCTTC.

The V call is TRBV28, the J call TRBJ1-2; 10 positions match TRBD1. The CDR3 sequence is 14 residues long. The V and J ends lost 10 bases and 2 bases, in that order; junction bases with no gene match: 7. Germline V CDR1 and CDR2: MDHEN, SYDVKM. CDR3 bases: TGTGCCACCGGGACAGGGGCGATCAACTATGGCTACACCTTC. As protein: CATGTGAINYGYTF.

This clone was counted once. This chain connects TRBV5-1 to TRBJ2-7; D unclear. This CDR3 has 14 amino acids. The germline CDR1 and CDR2 sequences are SGHRS and YFSETQ. Deletions cut 0 bases from V and 0 bases from J, with 7 bases between. CDR3 sequence reads: CASSLDPASYEQYF. CDR3 coding DNA: TGCGCCAGCAGCTTGGACCCCGCCTCCTACGAGCAGTACTTC.

By proportion, this clone is medium-sized. V is TRBV18 and J is TRBJ2-1; D ambiguous. The germline gives CDR1 KGHSH, CDR2 LQKENI. The V end lost 2 bases, the J end lost 5 bases, and 13 bases lay between the germline ends. The CDR3 is 15 amino acids. The CDR3 loop reads CASSPSLLENNEQFF. In DNA, the CDR3 is TGTGCCAGCTCACCATCTCTGCTTGAAAACAATGAGCAGTTCTTC. Based on the CDR3 plus reference TRBV18 and TRBJ2-1, the full variable domain is NAGVMQNPRHLVRRRGQEARLRCSPMKGHSHVYWYRQLPEEGLKFMVYLQKENIIDESGMPKERFSAEFPKEGPSILRIQQVVRGDSAAYFCASSPSLLENNEQFFGPGTRLTVL.

This chain joins TRBV3-1 (or the pseudogene TRBV3-2) and TRBJ2-6; TRBD2 matches 7 bases. CDR1 LGHDT and CDR2 YNNKEL come from the germline V gene (reference sequence). J lost 2 bases, V lost 1 base, and 17 bases had no gene match. This CDR3 comprises 21 residues. The CDR3 spells CASSQVGRQGGATTGANVLTF. The CDR3 coding sequence is TGTGCCAGCAGCCAAGTAGGTAGGCAGGGAGGGGCAACTACTGGGGCCAACGTCCTGACTTTC.

This clone was picked up a small number of times. The chain is built from TRBV19 and TRBJ1-6, with D unclear. This CDR3 spans 14 amino acids. In germline, CDR1 is LNHDA, CDR2 SQIVND (reference sequence). Trimming removed 5 bases at V and 7 bases at J, with 12 bases between. For the CDR3, the DNA is TGTGCCAGTAGTGGAGGGAATAGGAATTCACCCCTCCACTTT. Amino acid sequence: CASSGGNRNSPLHF.